These T cell receptor beta chains were read from a single sample in a study of Graves' ophthalmopathy and Graves' hyperthyroidism. TCRdb re-derived calls from the multiplex PCR reads in MiXCR, one entry per CDR3 protein. There are around 590,000 distinct CDR3 sequences in the sample; about 40% occur only once, and about 4.6% lies in the top ten. The specimen was peripheral blood or thyroid tissue (not recorded which). These receptors were collected from an adult man with Graves' hyperthyroidism. The CDR3 runs from the conserved cysteine through the conserved F or W. The order of the fields is D gene, CDR3 length, V gene, clone size, J gene, CDR3 protein, CDR3 DNA. The D gene is left open where the match is weak. Clone size is shown for a subset of rows, as once, few, many or a class of expanded clone.

d_gene: NA; len: 14; v_gene: TRBV19; abundance: few; j_gene: TRBJ1-1; CDR3aa: CASSNGFWSTEAFF; CDR3nt: TGTGCCAGTAGTAACGGGTTTTGGAGCACTGAAGCTTTCTTT
d_gene: NA; len: 14; v_gene: TRBV7-6; abundance: NA; j_gene: TRBJ1-1; CDR3aa: CGSSRQKRATEAFF; CDR3nt: TGTGGCAGCAGCAGACAGAAAAGGGCCACTGAAGCTTTCTTT
d_gene: NA; len: 15; v_gene: TRBV5-8; abundance: many; j_gene: TRBJ2-7; CDR3aa: CASGRSGGRSHEQYF; CDR3nt: TGTGCCAGCGGACGGTCAGGGGGGAGGAGCCACGAGCAGTACTTC
d_gene: TRBD1; len: 15; v_gene: TRBV12-3/TRBV12-4; abundance: few; j_gene: TRBJ1-2; CDR3aa: CASSLSWGTGVGYTF; CDR3nt: TGTGCCAGCAGTTTATCTTGGGGGACAGGGGTCGGCTACACCTTC
d_gene: TRBD2; len: 15; v_gene: TRBV12-3/TRBV12-4; abundance: many; j_gene: TRBJ2-5; CDR3aa: CASSPLAGVQETQYF; CDR3nt: TGTGCCAGCAGCCCACTAGCGGGGGTTCAAGAGACCCAGTACTTC
d_gene: NA; len: 15; v_gene: TRBV7-2; abundance: few; j_gene: TRBJ2-7; CDR3aa: CASSLERGPPYEQYF; CDR3nt: TGTGCCAGCAGCTTAGAACGGGGGCCCCCCTACGAGCAGTACTTC
d_gene: NA; len: 16; v_gene: TRBV7-6; abundance: few; j_gene: TRBJ2-3; CDR3aa: CASSLLDRRDTDTQYF; CDR3nt: TGTGCCAGCAGCTTATTGGATCGCCGGGACACAGATACGCAGTATTTT
d_gene: TRBD1; len: 15; v_gene: TRBV18; abundance: few; j_gene: TRBJ1-4; CDR3aa: CASSERQGTNEKLFF; CDR3nt: TGTGCCAGCTCGGAAAGACAGGGCACTAATGAAAAACTGTTTTTT
d_gene: NA; len: 15; v_gene: TRBV28; abundance: NA; j_gene: TRBJ2-7; CDR3aa: CASSLVGASSYEQYF; CDR3nt: TGTGCCAGCAGTTTAGTAGGGGCTAGCTCCTACGAGCAGTACTTC
d_gene: NA; len: 16; v_gene: TRBV7-2; abundance: many; j_gene: TRBJ1-1; CDR3aa: CASSPDRLQVNTEAFF; CDR3nt: TGTGCCAGCAGCCCAGATCGACTGCAGGTGAACACTGAAGCTTTCTTT
d_gene: TRBD1; len: 17; v_gene: TRBV12-5; abundance: few; j_gene: TRBJ1-4; CDR3aa: CASGPGQGSATNEKLFF; CDR3nt: TGTGCTAGTGGCCCGGGACAGGGGTCGGCAACTAATGAAAAACTGTTTTTT
d_gene: NA; len: 14; v_gene: TRBV19; abundance: NA; j_gene: TRBJ1-5; CDR3aa: CASKSSGSRKTQHF; CDR3nt: TGTGCCAGTAAGTCGAGCGGGAGTCGGAAGACCCAGCATTTT
d_gene: NA; len: 14; v_gene: TRBV20-1; abundance: many; j_gene: TRBJ2-5; CDR3aa: CSAIGTESKETQYF; CDR3nt: TGCAGTGCTATTGGAACAGAGTCCAAAGAGACCCAGTACTTC
d_gene: NA; len: 16; v_gene: TRBV12-3/TRBV12-4; abundance: many; j_gene: TRBJ2-6; CDR3aa: CASSSQVLPGANVLTF; CDR3nt: TGTGCCAGCAGTTCTCAGGTTTTACCTGGGGCCAACGTCCTGACTTTC
d_gene: NA; len: 14; v_gene: TRBV5-6; abundance: NA; j_gene: TRBJ1-1; CDR3aa: CASSLKGVNTEAFF; CDR3nt: TGTGCCAGCAGCCTAAAAGGGGTAAACACTGAAGCTTTCTTT
d_gene: NA; len: 13; v_gene: TRBV5-8; abundance: many; j_gene: TRBJ1-4; CDR3aa: CASSLVSEEKLFF; CDR3nt: TGTGCCAGCAGCTTGGTCAGTGAGGAAAAACTGTTTTTT
d_gene: TRBD1; len: 12; v_gene: TRBV7-9; abundance: NA; j_gene: TRBJ1-6; CDR3aa: CASSPETGYLHF; CDR3nt: TGTGCCAGCAGTCCCGAGACAGGGTATCTCCACTTT
d_gene: NA; len: 14; v_gene: TRBV3-1; abundance: few; j_gene: TRBJ2-2; CDR3aa: CASSQARQSLELFF; CDR3nt: TGTGCCAGCAGCCAAGCTCGGCAGTCTCTGGAGCTGTTTTTT
d_gene: NA; len: 11; v_gene: TRBV29-1; abundance: NA; j_gene: TRBJ2-7; CDR3aa: CSVEWASEQYF; CDR3nt: TGCAGCGTTGAGTGGGCCTCCGAGCAGTACTTC
d_gene: NA; len: 15; v_gene: TRBV24-1; abundance: NA; j_gene: TRBJ2-3; CDR3aa: CATSELTALTDTQYF; CDR3nt: TGTGCCACCAGTGAGTTAACAGCCCTCACAGATACGCAGTATTTT
d_gene: TRBD1; len: 14; v_gene: TRBV10-3; abundance: NA; j_gene: TRBJ1-5; CDR3aa: CASSYGDRNQPQHF; CDR3nt: TGTGCCAGCAGTTACGGGGACAGGAATCAGCCCCAGCATTTT
d_gene: TRBD1; len: 13; v_gene: TRBV10-1; abundance: NA; j_gene: TRBJ1-2; CDR3aa: CASSGGTGDIYTF; CDR3nt: TGCGCCAGCAGTGGAGGGACAGGGGATATCTACACCTTC
d_gene: NA; len: 14; v_gene: TRBV20-1; abundance: many; j_gene: TRBJ1-5; CDR3aa: CSAVVPQHNQPQHF; CDR3nt: TGCAGTGCGGTGGTACCACAGCACAATCAGCCCCAGCATTTT
d_gene: NA; len: 14; v_gene: TRBV27; abundance: few; j_gene: TRBJ2-7; CDR3aa: CASSFRGYAYEQYF; CDR3nt: TGTGCCAGCAGTTTCCGAGGGTACGCCTACGAGCAGTACTTC
d_gene: TRBD1; len: 15; v_gene: TRBV6-6; abundance: NA; j_gene: TRBJ2-7; CDR3aa: CASSYRGTGDYEQYF; CDR3nt: TGTGCCAGCAGTTATAGGGGGACAGGGGACTACGAGCAGTACTTC
d_gene: TRBD1; len: 17; v_gene: TRBV10-3; abundance: NA; j_gene: TRBJ2-7; CDR3aa: CAISQEEQGAILYEQYF; CDR3nt: TGTGCCATCAGCCAAGAGGAACAGGGGGCAATCCTCTACGAGCAGTACTTC
d_gene: NA; len: 14; v_gene: TRBV7-8; abundance: many; j_gene: TRBJ1-2; CDR3aa: CASSPLTGGYGYTF; CDR3nt: TGTGCCAGCAGCCCCCTCACGGGGGGCTATGGCTACACCTTC
d_gene: TRBD1; len: 16; v_gene: TRBV7-9; abundance: many; j_gene: TRBJ1-2; CDR3aa: CASSLLQGNSNYGYTF; CDR3nt: TGTGCCAGCAGCTTACTACAGGGGAATTCTAACTATGGCTACACCTTC
d_gene: TRBD2; len: 14; v_gene: TRBV9; abundance: NA; j_gene: TRBJ2-7; CDR3aa: CASSGGLASYEQYF; CDR3nt: TGTGCCAGCAGTGGGGGACTAGCGAGCTACGAGCAGTACTTC
d_gene: NA; len: 13; v_gene: TRBV14; abundance: few; j_gene: TRBJ1-2; CDR3aa: CASSQKGFGGYTF; CDR3nt: TGTGCCAGCAGCCAAAAGGGATTCGGTGGCTACACCTTC
d_gene: NA; len: 12; v_gene: TRBV30; abundance: few; j_gene: TRBJ2-5; CDR3aa: CAWSDEQETQYF; CDR3nt: TGTGCCTGGAGTGACGAGCAAGAGACCCAGTACTTC
d_gene: TRBD1; len: 15; v_gene: TRBV5-8; abundance: many; j_gene: TRBJ1-2; CDR3aa: CASTIVQGATYGYTF; CDR3nt: TGTGCCAGCACAATAGTACAGGGGGCGACCTATGGCTACACCTTC
d_gene: NA; len: 14; v_gene: TRBV6-5; abundance: few; j_gene: TRBJ1-4; CDR3aa: CASSTRDPDEKLFF; CDR3nt: TGTGCCAGCAGCACCCGGGACCCGGACGAAAAACTGTTTTTT
d_gene: NA; len: 9; v_gene: TRBV2; abundance: NA; j_gene: TRBJ2-5; CDR3aa: CASSGRTDF; CDR3nt: TGTGCCAGCAGTGGGAGGACAGACTTC
d_gene: NA; len: 14; v_gene: TRBV7-9; abundance: once; j_gene: TRBJ1-2; CDR3aa: CASTKGGYNYGYTF; CDR3nt: TGTGCCAGCACCAAAGGAGGTTACAACTATGGCTACACCTTC
d_gene: NA; len: 15; v_gene: TRBV19; abundance: NA; j_gene: TRBJ1-2; CDR3aa: CASSIVRQINYGYTF; CDR3nt: TGTGCCAGTAGTATAGTAAGGCAGATCAACTATGGCTACACCTTC
d_gene: TRBD1; len: 16; v_gene: TRBV7-6; abundance: NA; j_gene: TRBJ2-2; CDR3aa: CVSSPRQGANTGELFF; CDR3nt: TGTGTCAGCTCACCACGACAGGGCGCGAACACCGGAGAGCTGTTTTTT
d_gene: NA; len: 14; v_gene: TRBV27; abundance: few; j_gene: TRBJ1-1; CDR3aa: CASSLSRGFTEAFF; CDR3nt: TGTGCCAGCAGTTTATCACGGGGTTTCACTGAAGCTTTCTTT
d_gene: NA; len: 11; v_gene: TRBV6-1; abundance: many; j_gene: TRBJ2-5; CDR3aa: CASTDQETQYF; CDR3nt: TGTGCCAGCACCGACCAAGAGACCCAGTACTTC
d_gene: TRBD2; len: 16; v_gene: TRBV15; abundance: many; j_gene: TRBJ2-5; CDR3aa: CATSEARTSPQETQYF; CDR3nt: TGTGCCACCAGCGAGGCTCGGACTAGCCCCCAAGAGACCCAGTACTTC
d_gene: NA; len: 15; v_gene: TRBV27; abundance: few; j_gene: TRBJ2-5; CDR3aa: CASSSIRYRGETQYF; CDR3nt: TGTGCCAGCAGTTCTATTCGGTATCGGGGCGAGACCCAGTACTTC
d_gene: TRBD1; len: 14; v_gene: TRBV25-1; abundance: NA; j_gene: TRBJ1-2; CDR3aa: CASSVGTGVYGYTF; CDR3nt: TGTGCCAGCAGTGTGGGGACAGGGGTTTACGGCTACACCTTC
d_gene: TRBD1; len: 15; v_gene: TRBV28; abundance: NA; j_gene: TRBJ1-5; CDR3aa: CASSLWTGANQPQHF; CDR3nt: TGTGCCAGCAGTTTATGGACAGGGGCGAATCAGCCCCAGCATTTT
d_gene: NA; len: 15; v_gene: TRBV7-8; abundance: many; j_gene: TRBJ2-7; CDR3aa: CASSLWAESSYEQYF; CDR3nt: TGTGCCAGCAGCTTATGGGCAGAGAGCTCCTACGAGCAGTACTTC
d_gene: NA; len: 15; v_gene: TRBV11-2; abundance: few; j_gene: TRBJ1-4; CDR3aa: CASTFGQPGDEKLFF; CDR3nt: TGTGCCAGCACCTTCGGACAGCCCGGGGATGAAAAACTGTTTTTT
d_gene: TRBD1; len: 17; v_gene: TRBV7-9; abundance: NA; j_gene: TRBJ2-5; CDR3aa: CASSPQGTGWEQETQYF; CDR3nt: TGTGCCAGCAGCCCGCAGGGGACAGGGTGGGAACAAGAGACCCAGTACTTC
d_gene: NA; len: 14; v_gene: TRBV9; abundance: many; j_gene: TRBJ1-1; CDR3aa: CASSVGTANTEAFF; CDR3nt: TGTGCCAGCAGCGTAGGGACAGCGAACACTGAAGCTTTCTTT
d_gene: NA; len: 18; v_gene: TRBV7-9; abundance: NA; j_gene: TRBJ2-5; CDR3aa: CASSLELARGGSTDTQYF; CDR3nt: TGTGCCAGCAGCTTAGAGTTAGCCCGAGGAGGTTCCACAGATACGCAGTACTTC
d_gene: NA; len: 16; v_gene: TRBV6-1; abundance: NA; j_gene: TRBJ1-2; CDR3aa: CASRDRGGRGSYGYTF; CDR3nt: TGTGCCAGCCGGGACCGAGGCGGCAGGGGTAGCTATGGCTACACCTTC
d_gene: NA; len: 14; v_gene: TRBV9; abundance: few; j_gene: TRBJ1-1; CDR3aa: CASSVDPLTAEAFF; CDR3nt: TGTGCCAGCAGCGTAGACCCACTGACGGCCGAAGCTTTCTTT
d_gene: NA; len: 14; v_gene: TRBV7-8; abundance: few; j_gene: TRBJ1-1; CDR3aa: CASTKSGGNTEAFF; CDR3nt: TGTGCCAGCACCAAGTCGGGGGGGAACACTGAAGCTTTCTTT
d_gene: TRBD1; len: 13; v_gene: TRBV20-1; abundance: many; j_gene: TRBJ1-5; CDR3aa: CSASGTGDQPQHF; CDR3nt: TGCAGTGCTAGCGGGACAGGGGATCAGCCCCAGCATTTT
d_gene: NA; len: 14; v_gene: TRBV12-3/TRBV12-4; abundance: many; j_gene: TRBJ2-2; CDR3aa: CASSLARAAGELFF; CDR3nt: TGTGCCAGCAGTTTAGCCAGGGCGGCCGGGGAGCTGTTTTTT
d_gene: TRBD1; len: 18; v_gene: TRBV12-3/TRBV12-4; abundance: NA; j_gene: TRBJ1-1; CDR3aa: CASSEEGDREIMNTEAFF; CDR3nt: TGTGCCAGCAGTGAAGAGGGGGACAGAGAAATCATGAACACTGAAGCTTTCTTT
d_gene: NA; len: 16; v_gene: TRBV19; abundance: few; j_gene: TRBJ2-5; CDR3aa: CASSPGVQVTQETQYF; CDR3nt: TGTGCCAGTAGCCCCGGAGTTCAGGTGACCCAAGAGACCCAGTACTTC
d_gene: TRBD1; len: 13; v_gene: TRBV10-3; abundance: NA; j_gene: TRBJ1-6; CDR3aa: CANGQGAGSPLHF; CDR3nt: TGTGCCAACGGACAGGGGGCAGGTTCACCCCTCCACTTT
d_gene: NA; len: 15; v_gene: TRBV6-5; abundance: few; j_gene: TRBJ1-6; CDR3aa: CASRLEGVGNSPLHF; CDR3nt: TGTGCCAGCAGATTAGAAGGGGTCGGGAATTCACCCCTCCACTTT